The present T cell receptor beta chain was sequenced within a study of cytomegalovirus exposure and HLA in healthy donors (TCRdb year 2017). Concerning the study at large: An earlier analysis of 587 of the donors reported approximately 270 Gb of sequence data and some 120 million unique TCR beta sequences from roughly 200 million T cells. About 300 gigabases of sequencing data and approximately 85 million unique TCR sequences were included in an early release covering roughly 600 HLA-typed donors. The genetic ancestry cluster associated with self-reported Caucasian donors included over 65% of the roughly 400 genotyped donors. The aim of the study was to test whether cataloging public T cell receptors could identify signatures of past pathogen exposure. The study profiled the T cell repertoires of hundreds of subjects by immunosequencing and related them to cytomegalovirus serostatus. Besides the first cohort of around 700 subjects, a separate validation cohort made up of over 100 different subjects was used. The study combined high-throughput TCR immunosequencing, statistical association of individual TCRs with disease status, and machine learning to predict cytomegalovirus infection status. To study patterns of TCR occurrence, a later analysis re-analyzed previously published TCR beta repertoires from around 700 donors and added high-resolution HLA genotyping. In the later analysis, no new phenotypic data were used to find candidate immune exposures; instead, reliance was placed on TCR beta sequences and their occurrence across donors. To decide whether each TCR beta V gene segment behaved as functional or pseudogenic, an earlier analysis of over 500 of the donors relied on high-throughput TCR beta sequencing. Donor age, sex, ethnicity and CMV serostatus were collected together with the repertoire data. Genome-wide SNP genotypes for about three fifths of the roughly 700 donors were used in a later genetic analysis, which treated that subset as a discovery cohort. All discovery cohort repertoires had been generated using a single sequencing platform. HLA typing covered class I and class II loci at four-digit resolution. The number of donors typed differed by locus, with 629-630 for A, B, C, DRB1 and DQB1, 522 for DQA1, over 600 for DPA1, and around 460 for DPB1. Roughly 5 DR-DQ haplotypes were handled as single units for association and clustering, since linkage in the cohort was strong. Among 300 to 500 genotyped donors of the cohort, an average of approximately 200,000 unique TCR beta nucleotide sequences was sequenced per donor, of which 15% to 20% were non-productive.

The library was built by means of the immunoSEQ multiplex PCR assay. For the multiplex PCR, a mixture combining 60 forward primers for TCR Vbeta segments and 13 reverse primers for TCR Jbeta segments was used. Amplification of the CDR3 region of rearranged TCR beta genes was performed with a multiplex PCR assay on genomic DNA. Amplified TCR beta libraries were sequenced as 87-base-pair reads on the Illumina HiSeq System. The authors' analysis ran thus. A later analysis counted 75 million to 100 million unique TCR beta chains across the 500 to 850 repertoires, and roughly 10 million of these chains were shared by at least two donors. Raw reads were error-corrected and collapsed into unique sequences by a nearest-neighbor algorithm in which closely related sequences were merged to remove PCR and sequencing errors. Alignment of CDR3 sequences to IMGT reference sequences was used to assign V, D and J gene segments. For a sequence to be retained, at least a six-nucleotide match to both a V gene segment and a J gene segment was required. Rearrangements were classified as productive when the CDR3 lacked stop codons and remained in frame with V and J, and all other rearrangements were classified as non-productive. Following IMGT convention, CDR3 was defined as the stretch from the second conserved V-encoded cysteine to the conserved J-encoded phenylalanine. In an earlier analysis of just under 600 of the donors, sequences lacking an unambiguous match to a single V gene segment were excluded. An earlier analysis of 587 of the donors called V segments functional above 56.7% productive rearrangements and segregating when the between-donor standard deviation exceeded 5%. A statistical classification framework was built to diagnose cytomegalovirus status from the catalog of TCR beta chain sequences. In a later analysis, TCR nucleotide sequences were compared against IMGT/GENE-DB human TR gene sequences so that V and J genes could be assigned. Using the TCRdist pipeline, a later analysis assigned CDR3 sequences along with most-parsimonious VDJ recombination scenarios. In a later analysis, each TCR beta chain was defined by its CDR3 amino acid sequence together with its V-gene family, and reads lacking a unique V-gene family were excluded. In a later analysis, fewer than 600 highly shared, low-generation-probability nucleotide sequences were removed to address suspected cross-contamination and a sequencing artifact. In a later analysis, a clonal expansion index for each public chain was calculated from normalized within-repertoire ranks of inferred template counts. Generation probabilities in a later analysis came from a VDJ recombination model fitted to out-of-frame rearrangements, and those results were checked against IGoR. Hypergeometric tests were used in a later analysis to score TCR-TCR, TCR-HLA and TCR-CMV co-occurrence, with a repertoire-size bias correction applied to the TCR pairs. A later analysis estimated false discovery rates by permuting HLA or CMV assignments 20 times. In a later analysis, co-occurring TCRs were grouped using DBSCAN, with TCRdist sequence similarity added in when clustering inside HLA-allele-positive subsets. Repertoires with fewer than 30,000 or more than 120,000 public chains, plus five repertoires with anomalous nucleotide sharing, were excluded from co-occurrence clustering. The table was pulled from immuneACCESS by TCRdb, which kept in-frame rearrangements only. Such tables lose some clones; where checked, under half of the loss comes from unresolved V genes, and the rest has no known cause. V, J and clone size derive from that table, while D and trimming were established from the DNA sequence. For this sample, the table gives around 65,000 clones. The top ten hold roughly 5.4% of the sample.

Note on this clone: Its specific antigen is unknown.

The CDR3 runs 16 amino acids, cysteine and phenylalanine included. Here the CDR3 DNA is all that survives: 48 bases in frame from base 1. V and J are trimmed by 0 bases and 2 bases, and the gene matches miss 1 base of the junction. For CDR1 and CDR2, the germline V gene (reference sequence) lists MNHNY and SVGAGI. The full study reports these points: In a later genetic analysis, a missense DCLRE1C variant was associated with V-gene and J-gene trimming of TCR beta chains, and the association was replicated in an independent cohort. A further reported finding was that TCR beta sequences accurately predicted the HLA-A and HLA-B alleles for most subjects in the first cohort. Because HLA typing was unavailable for some donors at each locus, only the typed subset was used in association tests. Correlated functional status among segregating V segments might be attributable to linkage disequilibrium, but an unknown experimental factor could not be ruled out. In a later genetic analysis, fewer N-insertions in productive TCRs were reported among donors in an Asian-associated ancestry cluster than the 666-donor mean. A later analysis found that HLA-associated TCR beta chains were more clonally expanded and had lower generation probabilities than equally common non-associated chains. In a later analysis, most CMV-associated TCR beta chains were found to appear HLA-restricted, with HLA associations seemingly driven largely by CMV exposure. When HLA alleles, especially DR and DQ, strongly co-occurred, TCR associations were difficult to assign to individual alleles. Because counts were too low, roughly 18 rarely observed V segments, including chromosome 9 orphons, were left out of the earlier analysis of a few hundred of the donors. In vitro tests confirmed that three of the cytomegalovirus-associated TCR beta chains recognize cytomegalovirus antigens. An earlier analysis of some 560 of the donors showed that most TCR beta V segments appeared in productive rearrangements either about 87% or about 30% of the time, which broadly matched IMGT annotations. Sequencing depth was assumed to be roughly uniform across donors in the presence/absence analyses, though that assumption may not hold. Cytomegalovirus status was reported to be diagnosed by the classifier with high specificity and sensitivity in both the original and validation cohorts. This cohort had only TCR beta chains sequenced, and the lack of alpha or paired-chain data limited which features could be detected. A later analysis reported that several top co-occurrence clusters appeared linked to parvovirus B19, influenza, CMV and Epstein-Barr virus. Most TCR sequences were seen in very few donors, while some public TCRs were found in many individuals. The authors suggested that the approach could potentially be extended to other disease states and immunological phenotypes. At a false discovery rate of 0.05, a later analysis linked under 20,000 TCR beta sequences to specific HLA alleles. In a later analysis, the rate of TCR association differed among HLA loci, with DRB1 alleles having the most associated TCRs and HLA-C alleles having the fewest. A cluster of highly shared sequence variants was judged likely to be a technical artifact of the sequencing pipeline. Some IMGT-functional V segments, including TRBV6-2 and TRBV6-3, could not be distinguished by the 87-base-pair reads and were therefore excluded. In the study, around 150 TCR beta chains were listed as associated with cytomegalovirus. CMV serostatus was the only immune exposure information available for the cohort.

The cohort comprised fewer than 750 healthy bone marrow donors. At the time of sampling, all cohort members were nominally healthy, though unrecorded immune exposures were likely present. The donor was CMV seropositive and was included in the group of about 290 seropositive cohort members. A peripheral blood sample was provided by each donor, and peripheral blood mononuclear cells were used for TCR beta sequencing. The Qiagen DNeasy Blood Extraction Kit was used to extract genomic DNA from the blood cell samples. The chain employs TRBV6-6 and TRBJ2-6, with 7 junctional bases fitting TRBD1. The TCR was taken from a man aged 30-40 years in good health and CMV-seropositive. Sequenced: PBMCs. The encoded CDR3 is CASSYSTGPGANVLTF. In nucleotides, the sequence is TGTGCCAGCAGTTACTCGACAGGGCCTGGGGCCAACGTCCTGACTTTC.